Listed below are T cell receptor beta chains from one sample, sequenced in a study of T-cell reconstitution after alpha-beta-depleted transplantation in children. TCRdb re-called the PCR reads with MiXCR, one entry per CDR3 protein. Of 140,000 or so distinct CDR3 sequences in the sample, 8.5% to 10% were seen once. The sequencing here drew on PBMCs, mostly from graft donor cells, taken 180 days after TCRalphabeta/CD19-depleted stem cell transplant. All receptors come from a female patient between 2 and 15 years old who had a stem cell transplant for congenital amegakaryocytic thrombocytopenia, so the T cells may come from the graft donor. CDR3s include the opening cysteine and the closing phenylalanine or tryptophan. D genes are given only for firm matches. Clone size is not always given. Where it is, it says once, few, many or a class for expanded clones.

d_gene,j_gene,abundance,v_gene,CDR3nt,CDR3aa
TRBD1,TRBJ2-7,many,TRBV5-1,TGCGCCAGCAGCTTGGTAGGGGGCTTAAAGGGGTCCTACGAGCAGTACTTC,CASSLVGGLKGSYEQYF
TRBD1,TRBJ1-1,many,TRBV7-6,TGTGCCAGCAGCTCTACGACAGGGGGATTTTCTGAAGCTTTCTTT,CASSSTTGGFSEAFF
TRBD2,TRBJ2-1,many,TRBV20-1,TGCAGTGCTAGAAGCCCGATAGCGGGGGACTCCTACAATGAGCAGTTCTTC,CSARSPIAGDSYNEQFF
.,TRBJ2-7,.,TRBV7-6,TGTGCCAGCAGCTTAAGTGGCTACGAGCAGTACTTC,CASSLSGYEQYF
.,TRBJ2-5,many,TRBV7-2,TGTGCCAGCAGCTTAGTTCAACAAGAGACCCAGTACTTC,CASSLVQQETQYF
.,TRBJ2-3,many,TRBV24-1,TGTGCCACCAGTGACCCGGGACTTCCGGGGGATACGCAGTATTTT,CATSDPGLPGDTQYF
.,TRBJ2-6,few,TRBV28,TGTGCCAGCAGTTCTCAGGGGCGTGGGGCCAACGGCCTGACTTTC,CASSSQGRGANGLTF
.,TRBJ2-1,few,TRBV6-5,TGTGCCAGCAGTTACACTGGACTAAGTCTGAATGAGCAGTTCTTC,CASSYTGLSLNEQFF
.,TRBJ1-3,many,TRBV5-1,TGCGCCAGCAGCTTGGACCGGGCTGGAAACACCATATATTTT,CASSLDRAGNTIYF
.,TRBJ1-5,many,TRBV28,TGTGCCAGCAGTAATAGGGTAACAGGCCTTTTT,CASSNRVTGLF
.,TRBJ2-6,many,TRBV7-2,TGTGCCAGCAGCTTAGTAGTCTCTGGGGCCAACGTCCTGACTTTC,CASSLVVSGANVLTF
.,TRBJ1-1,many,TRBV4-1,TGCGCCAGCAGCCAACCTTTGGGGATACCCTCTAACACTGAAGCTTTCTTT,CASSQPLGIPSNTEAFF
TRBD2,TRBJ2-1,many,TRBV5-1,TGCGCCAGCAGCCGGGGACTAGCGGGAACAACCTACAATGAGCAGTTCTTC,CASSRGLAGTTYNEQFF
.,TRBJ1-4,.,TRBV12-3/TRBV12-4,TGTGCCAGCAGTTTTATGAGGGGTGGGGAAAAACTGTTTTTT,CASSFMRGGEKLFF
TRBD1,TRBJ2-7,few,TRBV20-1,TGCAGTGCGCACGGACAGGGTTCACTCTACGAGCAGTACTTC,CSAHGQGSLYEQYF
.,TRBJ1-2,many,TRBV28,TGTGCCAGCAGTCGCAACGGCTATGGCTACACCTTC,CASSRNGYGYTF
TRBD2,TRBJ2-7,many,TRBV7-2,TGTGCCAGCAGCCCAGGACTAGCGGGAGATGAGCAGTACTTC,CASSPGLAGDEQYF
TRBD2,TRBJ2-5,many,TRBV10-3,TGTGCCATCAGTGAAAGCGGGAGGGCCCAAGAGACCCAGTACTTC,CAISESGRAQETQYF
.,TRBJ2-1,many,TRBV15,TGTGCCACCAGCAGAGCTCGCGGCTCCTACAATGAGCAGTTCTTC,CATSRARGSYNEQFF
TRBD1,TRBJ2-1,few,TRBV20-1,TGCAGGGCGGGGGACAGGGTTTTCCATGAGCAGTTCTTC,CRAGDRVFHEQFF
.,TRBJ1-1,.,TRBV11-2,TGTGCCAGCAGTCTACCGGCCGGAAGGGTGAACACTGAAGCTTTCTTT,CASSLPAGRVNTEAFF
.,TRBJ2-1,many,TRBV30,TGTGCCTGGAAACAGGGAAGCTCCTACAATGAGCAGTTCTTC,CAWKQGSSYNEQFF
.,TRBJ2-7,many,TRBV28,TGTGCCAGCAGATGGGGTGGGGACCGGAGCGAGCAGTACTTC,CASRWGGDRSEQYF
.,TRBJ1-4,many,TRBV4-1,TGCGCCAGCAGCCAAGCCTTCTACCTTTCGGGCAGGGATAGAACTAATGAAAAACTGTTTTTT,CASSQAFYLSGRDRTNEKLFF
.,TRBJ2-5,.,TRBV5-5,TGTGCCAGCAGCTTTGGCACGGAAGAGACCCAGTACTTC,CASSFGTEETQYF
.,TRBJ2-1,many,TRBV28,TGTGCCAGCAGTTTATACCCTGGGGTAGGGGGATACAATGAGCAGTTCTTC,CASSLYPGVGGYNEQFF
.,TRBJ2-2,.,TRBV9,TGTGCAAGCACCGTCCCGGCTAGCTACACCGGGGAGCTGTTTTTT,CASTVPASYTGELFF
.,TRBJ1-4,.,TRBV6-1,TGTGCCAGCAGTACCCCCGCGGGGGACGGTGGTGAAAAACTGTTTTTT,CASSTPAGDGGEKLFF
TRBD1,TRBJ1-2,few,TRBV20-1,TGCAGTGCTCTAATACAGGGGGCCTATGGCTACACCTTC,CSALIQGAYGYTF
.,TRBJ2-5,.,TRBV27,TGTGCCAGCAGTCCATGGGACCCCCGGGCCGAGACCCAGTACTTC,CASSPWDPRAETQYF
TRBD2,TRBJ2-1,.,TRBV20-1,TGCAGTGCACCGACTAGCGGGGGAACTCGTCATGACAATGAGCAGTTCTTC,CSAPTSGGTRHDNEQFF
TRBD1,TRBJ1-6,few,TRBV12-3/TRBV12-4,TGTGCCAGCAGTTTAGGAAGGGGGGCCGACAGGGGCCCAAATTCACCCCTCCACTTT,CASSLGRGADRGPNSPLHF
.,TRBJ1-1,few,TRBV29-1,TGCAGCGCTGGCGTAGGTATTGCTTTCTTT,CSAGVGIAFF
TRBD2,TRBJ2-2,few,TRBV7-2,TGTGCCAGCAGCTCGAGGACTAGCGTGAACACCGGGGAGCTGTTTTTT,CASSSRTSVNTGELFF
TRBD2,TRBJ2-1,many,TRBV5-1,TGCGCCAGCAGCTTGGTCGCGGGGGTCTACAATGAGCAGTTCTTC,CASSLVAGVYNEQFF
TRBD2,TRBJ2-5,many,TRBV29-1,TGCAGCGTGGGGCGGGGGAGTGGAGAGACCCAGTACTTC,CSVGRGSGETQYF
.,TRBJ2-3,.,TRBV2,TGTGCCAGCAGTGTAACCCCACAGGGTTTTAGCACAGATACGCAGTATTTT,CASSVTPQGFSTDTQYF
.,TRBJ2-7,.,TRBV6-6,TGTGCCAGCAGTTACGGGGGATCCTACGAGCAGTACTTC,CASSYGGSYEQYF
TRBD2,TRBJ2-1,.,TRBV5-1,TGCGCCAGCAGCTTTCTTAGCGGGGCCCCGAGAAATGAGCAGTTCTTC,CASSFLSGAPRNEQFF
.,TRBJ2-3,.,TRBV12-3/TRBV12-4,TGTGCCAGCAGTCCCTCTAAGGCAAGAGATACGCAGTATTTT,CASSPSKARDTQYF
.,TRBJ2-4,.,TRBV20-1,TGCAGTGCGTCCTCAACGGCAGGGGAGGGTAACATTCAGTACTTC,CSASSTAGEGNIQYF
.,TRBJ1-3,few,TRBV12-3/TRBV12-4,TGTGCCAGCAGTCCCCGGGGGCGGACCACTGGAAACACCATATATTTT,CASSPRGRTTGNTIYF
.,TRBJ2-7,many,TRBV28,TGTGCCAGCAGTTTAATCGGTAGGCCCTACGAGCAGTACTTC,CASSLIGRPYEQYF
.,TRBJ2-1,few,TRBV29-1,TGCAGCGTTGATGGTGATAGCGGCAATGAGCAGTTCTTC,CSVDGDSGNEQFF
.,TRBJ2-5,.,TRBV15,TGTGCCACCAGCAGAGACCCGAGACGGACGCAAGAGACCCAGTACTTC,CATSRDPRRTQETQYF
TRBD2,TRBJ2-3,.,TRBV5-1,TGCGCCAGCAGCTTGGCTAGCGGGTCTGGAGATACGCAGTATTTT,CASSLASGSGDTQYF
.,TRBJ2-5,few,TRBV19,TGTGCCAGTACCCCCGGCCCAGGCGCACAAGAGACCCAGTACTTC,CASTPGPGAQETQYF